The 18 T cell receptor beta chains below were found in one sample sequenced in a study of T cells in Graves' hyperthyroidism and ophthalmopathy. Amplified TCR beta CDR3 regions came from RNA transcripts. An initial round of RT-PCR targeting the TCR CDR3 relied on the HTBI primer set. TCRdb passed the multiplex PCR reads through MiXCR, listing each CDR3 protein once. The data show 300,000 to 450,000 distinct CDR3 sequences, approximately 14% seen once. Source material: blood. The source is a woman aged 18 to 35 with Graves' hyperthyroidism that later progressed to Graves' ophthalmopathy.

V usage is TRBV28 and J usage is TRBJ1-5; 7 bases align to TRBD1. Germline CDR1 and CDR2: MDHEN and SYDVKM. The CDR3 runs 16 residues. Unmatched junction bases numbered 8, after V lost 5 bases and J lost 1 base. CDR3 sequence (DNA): TGTGCCAGCAGTCACACAGGGGAGCGGAGCAATCAGCCCCAGCATTTT. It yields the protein CASSHTGERSNQPQHF.

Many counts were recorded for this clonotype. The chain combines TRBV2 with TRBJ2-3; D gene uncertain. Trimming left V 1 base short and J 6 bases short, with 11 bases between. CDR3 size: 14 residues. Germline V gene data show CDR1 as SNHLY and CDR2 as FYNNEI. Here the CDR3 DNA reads TGTGCCAGCAGTGAAGAAAGGCTGCTTGATACGCAGTATTTT. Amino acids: CASSEERLLDTQYF.

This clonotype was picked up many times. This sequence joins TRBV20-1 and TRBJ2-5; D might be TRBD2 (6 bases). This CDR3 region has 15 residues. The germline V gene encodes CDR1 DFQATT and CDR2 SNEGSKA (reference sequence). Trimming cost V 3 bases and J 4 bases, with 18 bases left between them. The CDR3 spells CSARPPGTGTETQYF. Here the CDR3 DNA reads TGCAGTGCTAGGCCCCCCGGGACTGGTACAGAGACCCAGTACTTC.

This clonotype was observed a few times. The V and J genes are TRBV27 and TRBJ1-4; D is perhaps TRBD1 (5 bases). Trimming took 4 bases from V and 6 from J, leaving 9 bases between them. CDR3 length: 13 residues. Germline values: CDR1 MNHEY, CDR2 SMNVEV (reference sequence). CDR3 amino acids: CASSSGGYEKLFF. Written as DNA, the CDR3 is TGTGCCAGCAGTTCCGGGGGGTATGAAAAACTGTTTTTT.

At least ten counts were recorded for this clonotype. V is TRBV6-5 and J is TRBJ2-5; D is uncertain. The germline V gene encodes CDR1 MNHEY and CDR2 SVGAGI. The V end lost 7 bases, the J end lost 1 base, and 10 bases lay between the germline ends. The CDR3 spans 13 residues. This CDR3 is CASKLLPQETQYF. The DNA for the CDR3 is TGTGCCAGCAAGTTGCTCCCCCAAGAGACCCAGTACTTC.

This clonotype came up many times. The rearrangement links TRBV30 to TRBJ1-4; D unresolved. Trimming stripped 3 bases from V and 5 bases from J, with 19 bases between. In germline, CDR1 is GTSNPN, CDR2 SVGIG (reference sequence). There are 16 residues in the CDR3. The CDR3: CAWRPGRSGINEKLFF. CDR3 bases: TGTGCCTGGAGACCGGGCCGCTCGGGGATCAATGAAAAACTGTTTTTT.

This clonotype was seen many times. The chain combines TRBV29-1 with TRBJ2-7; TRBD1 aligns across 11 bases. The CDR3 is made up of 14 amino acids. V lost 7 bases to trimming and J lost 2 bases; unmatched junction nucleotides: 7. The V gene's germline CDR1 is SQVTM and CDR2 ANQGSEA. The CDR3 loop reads CSEPRDRGTYEQYF. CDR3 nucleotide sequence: TGCAGCGAACCCCGGGACAGGGGGACCTACGAGCAGTACTTC.

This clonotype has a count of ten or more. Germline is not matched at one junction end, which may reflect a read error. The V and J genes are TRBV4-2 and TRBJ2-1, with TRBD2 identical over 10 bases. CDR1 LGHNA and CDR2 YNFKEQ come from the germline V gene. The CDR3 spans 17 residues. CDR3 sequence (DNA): TGTGCCAGCAGCCTCAGGAGGACTAGCGGATCCTTCAATGAGCAGTTCTTC. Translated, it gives CASSLRRTSGSFNEQFF.

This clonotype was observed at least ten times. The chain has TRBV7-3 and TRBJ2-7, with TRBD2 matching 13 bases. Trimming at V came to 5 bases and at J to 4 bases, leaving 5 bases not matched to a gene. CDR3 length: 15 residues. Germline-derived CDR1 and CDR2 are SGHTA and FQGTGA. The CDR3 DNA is TGTGCCAGCAGCCAACTAGCGGGAGGGCCGTACGAGCAGTACTTC. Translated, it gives CASSQLAGGPYEQYF.

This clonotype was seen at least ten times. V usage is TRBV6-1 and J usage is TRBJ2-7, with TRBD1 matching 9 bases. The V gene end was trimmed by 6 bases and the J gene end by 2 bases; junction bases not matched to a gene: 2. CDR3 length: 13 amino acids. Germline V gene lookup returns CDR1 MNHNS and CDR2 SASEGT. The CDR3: CASRQGATYEQYF. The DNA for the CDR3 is TGTGCCAGCAGACAGGGGGCTACCTACGAGCAGTACTTC.

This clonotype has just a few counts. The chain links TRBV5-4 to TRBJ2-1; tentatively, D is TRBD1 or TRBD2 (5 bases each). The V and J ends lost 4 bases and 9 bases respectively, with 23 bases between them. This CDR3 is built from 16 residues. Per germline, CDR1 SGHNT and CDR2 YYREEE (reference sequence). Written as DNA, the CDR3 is TGTGCCAGCAGCGGGGCCGGGACCCCCGACTCCGTTGAGCAGTTCTTC. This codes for CASSGAGTPDSVEQFF.

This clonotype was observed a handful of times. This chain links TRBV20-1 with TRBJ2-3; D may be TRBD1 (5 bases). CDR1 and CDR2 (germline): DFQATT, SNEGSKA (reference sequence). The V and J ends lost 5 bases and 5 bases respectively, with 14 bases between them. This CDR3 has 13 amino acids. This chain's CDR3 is CSAVVLGEDTQYF. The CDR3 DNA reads TGCAGTGCTGTCGTCTTAGGGGAAGATACGCAGTATTTT.

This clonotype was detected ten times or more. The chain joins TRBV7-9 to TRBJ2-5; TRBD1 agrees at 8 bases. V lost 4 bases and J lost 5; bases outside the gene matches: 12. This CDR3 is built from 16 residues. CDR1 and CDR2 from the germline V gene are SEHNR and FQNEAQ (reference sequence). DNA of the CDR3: TGTGCCAGCAGCTCCCTAGCGACAGGGGATGGGGAGACCCAGTACTTC. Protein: CASSSLATGDGETQYF.

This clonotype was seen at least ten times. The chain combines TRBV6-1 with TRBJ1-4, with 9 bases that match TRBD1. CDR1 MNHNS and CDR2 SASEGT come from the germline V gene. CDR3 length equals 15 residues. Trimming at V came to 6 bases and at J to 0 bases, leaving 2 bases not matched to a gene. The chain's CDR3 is CASRDRGATNEKLFF. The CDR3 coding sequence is TGTGCCAGCAGGGACAGGGGAGCAACTAATGAAAAACTGTTTTTT.

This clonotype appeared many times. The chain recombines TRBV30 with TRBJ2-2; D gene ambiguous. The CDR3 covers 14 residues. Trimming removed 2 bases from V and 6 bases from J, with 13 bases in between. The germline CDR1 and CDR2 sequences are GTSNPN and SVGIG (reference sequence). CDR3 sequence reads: CAWSLGPTAGELFF. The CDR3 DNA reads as TGTGCCTGGAGTCTTGGGCCCACAGCCGGGGAGCTGTTTTTT.

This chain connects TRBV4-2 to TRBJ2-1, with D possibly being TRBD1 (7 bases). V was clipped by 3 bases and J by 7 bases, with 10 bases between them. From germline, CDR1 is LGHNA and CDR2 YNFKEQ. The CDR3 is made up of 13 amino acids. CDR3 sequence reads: CASSQEGANEQFF. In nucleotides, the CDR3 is TGTGCCAGCAGCCAGGAGGGGGCAAATGAGCAGTTCTTC.

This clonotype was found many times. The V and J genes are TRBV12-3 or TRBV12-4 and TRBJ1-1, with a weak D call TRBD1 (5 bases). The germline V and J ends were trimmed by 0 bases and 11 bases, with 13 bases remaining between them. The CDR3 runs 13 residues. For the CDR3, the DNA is TGTGCCAGCAGTTTAGCAGGGGCTCAGGACGCTTTCTTT. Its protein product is CASSLAGAQDAFF.

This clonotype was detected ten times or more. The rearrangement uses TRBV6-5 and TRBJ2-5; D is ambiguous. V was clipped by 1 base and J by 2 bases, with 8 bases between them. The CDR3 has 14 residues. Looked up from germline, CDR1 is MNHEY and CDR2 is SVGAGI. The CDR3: CASSYYTDQETQYF. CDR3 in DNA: TGTGCCAGCAGTTACTACACGGATCAAGAGACCCAGTACTTC.